These 32 T cell receptor beta chains came from one sample sequenced in a study of T cells in Graves' hyperthyroidism and ophthalmopathy. Using RNA transcripts as the source, TCR beta CDR3 regions were amplified. First-round RT-PCR of the TCR CDR3 relied on the HTBI primer set. TCRdb independently ran MiXCR on the multiplex PCR reads; one entry per CDR3 protein. Among 300,000 to 450,000 distinct CDR3 sequences listed, 20% to 25% were seen once. What was sequenced was blood. These receptors originate from a man in his fifties or sixties with Graves' hyperthyroidism.

This sequence joins TRBV7-9 and TRBJ2-1; D may correspond to TRBD1 or TRBD2 (5 bases each). The V end was cut by 11 bases, the J end by 10 bases, with 9 bases between. Looked up from germline, CDR1 is SEHNR and CDR2 is FQNEAQ (reference sequence). The CDR3 is 9 residues long. The CDR3, as DNA: TGTGCCTTCGGGGACGAGCAGTTCTTC. Encoded protein: CAFGDEQFF.

The table lists this clonotype with many counts. The rearrangement links TRBV7-9 to TRBJ2-7; 8 bases fit TRBD1. Germline CDR1 SEHNR, CDR2 FQNEAQ (reference sequence). After removal of 0 bases from V and 5 bases from J, the junction contained 6 bases not matched to a gene. This CDR3 contains 15 residues. The CDR3 region is CASSLALGTGNEQYF. CDR3 in DNA: TGTGCCAGCAGCTTAGCTTTGGGGACAGGAAACGAGCAGTACTTC.

The sample holds many counts of this clonotype. The CDR3 is CASSAGTSGTSTDTQYF. The CDR3 region has the DNA TGTGCCAGCAGCGCCGGGACTAGCGGGACTAGCACAGATACGCAGTATTTT. The gene calls are TRBV7-9 and TRBJ2-3; 13 bases fit TRBD2. This CDR3 is 17 amino acids long. V was pared by 5 bases and J by 0 bases, with 5 bases of the junction left unmatched. Germline CDR1 and CDR2: SEHNR and FQNEAQ (reference sequence).

The rearrangement uses TRBV25-1 and TRBJ1-4; D unclear. Germline CDR1 reads MGHDK; CDR2 reads SYGVNS. Deletions cut 7 bases from V and 7 bases from J, with 19 bases between. This CDR3 spans 15 amino acids. Written as DNA, the CDR3 is TGTGCCAGCACCGGATCCCGGGGAACGGGTGAAAAACTGTTTTTT. Translating gives CASTGSRGTGEKLFF. Drawing the rest from reference TRBV25-1 and TRBJ1-4, the complete variable domain is EADIYQTPRYLVIGTGKKITLECSQTMGHDKMYWYQQDPGMELHLIHYSYGVNSTEKGDLSSESTVSRIRTEHFPLTLESARPSHTSQYLCASTGSRGTGEKLFFGSGTQLSVL.

This clonotype was picked up a small number of times. The genes are TRBV9 and TRBJ2-1; 9 nucleotides line up with TRBD2. CDR1 is SGDLS and CDR2 is YYNGEE in the germline V gene. The J segment lost 2 bases and the V segment lost 2 bases, leaving 11 bases of the junction unmatched. The CDR3 has 18 residues. This CDR3 reads CASSVLPLAGVAYNEQFF. As DNA, the CDR3 is TGTGCCAGCAGCGTGCTGCCCTTAGCGGGAGTGGCCTACAATGAGCAGTTCTTC.

The chain is built from TRBV6-1 and TRBJ1-2; 10 positions agree with TRBD1. The germline gives CDR1 MNHNS, CDR2 SASEGT. V lost 4 bases, J lost 7 bases, and 9 bases stayed unmatched. CDR3 length: 15 amino acids. The CDR3 spells CASSASGTGVIGYTF. DNA of the CDR3: TGTGCCAGCAGTGCGTCCGGGACAGGGGTGATTGGCTACACCTTC.

This clonotype was found a few times. The chain has TRBV13 and TRBJ2-7; 12 nucleotides match TRBD2. Germline CDR1 is PRHDT and CDR2 is FYEKMQ (reference sequence). This CDR3 is 15 amino acids long. Losses at the gene ends were 0 bases for V and 6 bases for J; bases not matched to a gene: 3. CDR3 in amino acids: CASSLGPSGGAEQYF. In nucleotides, the CDR3 is TGTGCCAGCAGCTTAGGTCCTAGCGGGGGGGCCGAGCAGTACTTC.

The chain links TRBV5-4 to TRBJ1-1; D possibly corresponds to TRBD1 (6 bases). In germline, CDR1 is SGHNT, CDR2 YYREEE (reference sequence). Trimming removed 4 bases from V and 6 bases from J, with 13 bases in between. The CDR3 consists of 13 residues. The CDR3 region is CASSVAGVPEAFF. CDR3 bases: TGTGCCAGCAGCGTCGCAGGGGTCCCTGAAGCTTTCTTT.

This clonotype showed up just a few times. The chain is built from TRBV5-1 and TRBJ1-1; 7 bases match TRBD1. There are 14 residues in the CDR3. Germline CDR1 reads SGHRS; CDR2 reads YFSETQ. The trim removed 2 bases at V and 4 bases at J, leaving 5 bases unmatched. The DNA for the CDR3 is TGCGCCAGCAGCTTTGATGGGACAGCCACTGAAGCTTTCTTT. It specifies CASSFDGTATEAFF.

The chain links TRBV11-1 to TRBJ2-1; 12 nucleotides match TRBD2. V lost 3 bases, J lost 15 bases, and 12 bases stayed unmatched. Germline lookup yields CDR1 SGHAT and CDR2 FQDESV (reference sequence). This CDR3 region has 15 residues. DNA for the CDR3: TGTGCCAGCAGCTTGACTAGCGGGAGCATGTGGGGACGGTTCTTC. Protein: CASSLTSGSMWGRFF.

This clonotype occurred many times. Written as DNA, the CDR3 is TGTGCCAGCCAAGACGGACGACCTTCCAATGAGCAGTTCTTC. Its protein is CASQDGRPSNEQFF. The V gene is TRBV2, the J gene TRBJ2-1, with D unresolved. The CDR3 length is 14 residues. V was cut by 8 bases and J by 6 bases, with 17 bases left in between. Looked up from germline, CDR1 is SNHLY and CDR2 is FYNNEI.

This chain uses TRBV7-3 with TRBJ2-2; TRBD2 agrees at 11 bases. The CDR3 runs 15 residues. After removal of 3 bases from V and 7 bases from J, the junction contained 4 bases not matched to a gene. The V gene's germline CDR1 is SGHTA and CDR2 FQGTGA. CDR3 sequence (DNA): TGTGCCAGCAGCTTGACTAGCGGGAAGGGCGGGGAGCTGTTTTTT. This codes for CASSLTSGKGGELFF. The full variable domain, in which reference TRBV7-3 and TRBJ2-2 provide the parts outside the CDR3, is GAGVSQTPSNKVTEKGKYVELRCDPISGHTALYWYRQSLGQGPEFLIYFQGTGAADDSGLPNDRFFAVRPEGSVSTLKIQRTERGDSAVYLCASSLTSGKGGELFFGEGSRLTVL.

This clonotype showed up just a few times. The V gene is TRBV19, the J gene TRBJ2-2; D gene ambiguous. Germline CDR1 and CDR2: LNHDA and SQIVND (reference sequence). The CDR3 spans 14 residues. The V end was cut by 1 base, the J end by 3 bases, with 6 bases between. This CDR3 is CASSIGKYTGELFF. The CDR3 region has the DNA TGTGCCAGTAGTATAGGAAAATACACCGGGGAGCTGTTTTTT.

This clonotype has a handful of counts. This sequence joins TRBV7-3 and TRBJ2-1; tentatively, D is TRBD1 (6 bases). V was clipped by 5 bases and J by 9 bases, with 14 bases between them. CDR1 and CDR2 (germline): SGHTA, FQGTGA. The CDR3 loop spans 13 amino acids. The CDR3 coding sequence is TGTGCCAGCAGCCCCGAGGGACAATTTGAGCAGTTCTTC. Translated, it gives CASSPEGQFEQFF. Complete variable domain (other parts from reference TRBV7-3 and TRBJ2-1): GAGVSQTPSNKVTEKGKYVELRCDPISGHTALYWYRQSLGQGPEFLIYFQGTGAADDSGLPNDRFFAVRPEGSVSTLKIQRTERGDSAVYLCASSPEGQFEQFFGPGTRLTVL.

The count of this clonotype is one. The V gene is TRBV11-3, the J gene TRBJ2-7, with D possibly being TRBD1 (5 bases). V was pared by 9 bases and J by 2 bases, with 14 bases between. Germline-derived CDR1 and CDR2 are SGHNT and YENEEA. This CDR3 is built from 13 residues. The DNA for the CDR3 is TGTGCCAGTAGAGGACAAGTACCCTACGAGCAGTACTTC. It is translated as CASRGQVPYEQYF.

This clonotype was detected only a few times. V and J are TRBV30 and TRBJ1-5, with 9 bases identical to TRBD1. V lost 2 bases, J lost 6 bases, and 2 bases stayed unmatched. This CDR3 comprises 13 residues. Germline CDR1 is GTSNPN and CDR2 is SVGIG (reference sequence). This chain's CDR3 is CAWSTGGGQPQHF. CDR3 in DNA: TGTGCCTGGAGTACAGGGGGCGGTCAGCCCCAGCATTTT.

This clonotype was seen repeatedly, ten times or more. This chain uses TRBV11-2 with TRBJ2-1; 10 nucleotides match TRBD2. The CDR3 runs 18 residues. Per the germline V gene, CDR1 is SGHAT and CDR2 is FQNNGV. The V segment lost 1 base and the J segment 3 bases; nucleotides outside the gene matches: 9. The CDR3 here is CASSLAIFQRGGYNEQFF. In DNA form, the CDR3 reads TGTGCCAGCAGCTTAGCCATATTCCAGCGGGGGGGCTACAATGAGCAGTTCTTC.

There are a few counts of this clonotype. The J gene is TRBJ1-1, the V gene TRBV12-5, with D tentatively TRBD1 (6 bases). Trimming removed 5 bases from V and 5 bases from J, with 12 bases in between. The CDR3 loop spans 13 amino acids. Germline CDR1 is LGHNT and CDR2 is FRNRAP. CDR3 in DNA: TGTGCTAGTGGTCGAAAAGGGGGGACTGAAGCTTTCTTT. Residues: CASGRKGGTEAFF.

Turning to this clonotype: A much larger clone is a single base away; this may be a read error. The J gene is TRBJ2-5, the V gene TRBV7-3; TRBD2 aligns across 13 bases. This CDR3 has 15 residues. The germline gives CDR1 SGHTA, CDR2 FQGTGA. The CDR3 here is CASSRTSGSREIQYF. The CDR3, as DNA: TGTGCCAGCAGCAGGACTAGCGGGAGTCGAGAGATCCAGTACTTC.

Turning to this clonotype: Given a much more abundant clone one base away, this may be a read error. The genes are TRBV27 and TRBJ2-3; D is possibly TRBD2 (5 bases). The length of the CDR3 is 16 residues. V was trimmed by 2 bases and J by 1 base, leaving 13 bases between them. Germline CDR1 and CDR2: MNHEY and SMNVEV (reference sequence). In DNA, the CDR3 is TGTGCCAGCAGTTTAATGGGCAGGACTGGCACAGATACGCAGTATTTT. It specifies CASSLMGRTGTDTQYF.

The V and J genes are TRBV18 and TRBJ1-6, with D possibly being TRBD1 (5 bases). This CDR3 is 13 amino acids long. The V and J ends lost 8 bases and 5 bases respectively, with 10 bases between them. Looked up from germline, CDR1 is KGHSH and CDR2 is LQKENI. The CDR3 sequence: CASRGPDNSPLHF. In DNA form, the CDR3 reads TGTGCCAGCCGGGGACCCGATAATTCACCCCTCCACTTT. Full variable domain (remainder filled in from reference TRBV18 and TRBJ1-6): NAGVMQNPRHLVRRRGQEARLRCSPMKGHSHVYWYRQLPEEGLKFMVYLQKENIIDESGMPKERFSAEFPKEGPSILRIQQVVRGDSAAYFCASRGPDNSPLHFGNGTRLTVT.

There are many counts of this clonotype. This chain joins TRBV11-2 and TRBJ2-5; 8 positions match TRBD1. Germline V lookup: CDR1 SGHAT, CDR2 FQNNGV. V lost 5 bases and J lost 3; bases outside the gene matches: 2. The CDR3 totals 13 residues. The DNA for the CDR3 is TGTGCCAGCAGCCGGGACAGGAAAGAGACCCAGTACTTC. Its translation: CASSRDRKETQYF.

V is TRBV9 and J is TRBJ2-1; D possibly matches TRBD1 or TRBD2 (5 bases each). Germline V gives CDR1 SGDLS, CDR2 YYNGEE. The CDR3 extends over 15 amino acids. The germline V and J ends were trimmed by 0 bases and 8 bases, with 15 bases remaining between them. As DNA, the CDR3 is TGTGCCAGCAGCGTAGGAGGGGTCCAAAAGGATGAGCAGTTCTTC. Amino acid sequence: CASSVGGVQKDEQFF. Based on the CDR3 plus reference TRBV9 and TRBJ2-1, the full variable domain is DSGVTQTPKHLITATGQRVTLRCSPRSGDLSVYWYQQSLDQGLQFLIQYYNGEERAKGNILERFSAQQFPDLHSELNLSSLELGDSALYFCASSVGGVQKDEQFFGPGTRLTVL.

This chain joins TRBV9 and TRBJ2-3; D is perhaps TRBD1 or TRBD2 (5 bases each). CDR1 and CDR2 (germline): SGDLS, YYNGEE. The V and J ends lost 0 bases and 2 bases respectively, with 19 bases between them. The CDR3 is 18 residues long. CDR3 region: CASSVDWAGSGTTDTQYF. CDR3 in DNA: TGTGCCAGCAGCGTAGATTGGGCTGGTTCGGGGACCACAGATACGCAGTATTTT.

In its sample, this clonotype was seen a few times. The chain combines TRBV7-3 with TRBJ2-7; D might be TRBD2 (6 bases). V lost 2 bases, J lost 7 bases, and 12 bases lay in between. Germline CDR1 is SGHTA and CDR2 is FQGTGA. This CDR3 has 13 amino acids. In DNA, the CDR3 is TGTGCCAGCAGCTTAGTCCCTAGCGCTGAGCAGTACTTC. It translates to CASSLVPSAEQYF.

In this sample, this clonotype turned up many times. The chain recombines TRBV11-2 with TRBJ2-1; D is possibly TRBD2 (5 bases). Germline CDR1 is SGHAT and CDR2 is FQNNGV. The V and J ends lost 1 base and 6 bases respectively, with 10 bases between them. This CDR3 is 14 amino acids long. The CDR3 DNA reads as TGTGCCAGCAGCTTAGCGGGATCTTCCAATGAGCAGTTCTTC. Protein: CASSLAGSSNEQFF. The variable domain in full, completed from reference TRBV11-2 and TRBJ2-1, reads EAGVAQSPRYKIIEKRQSVAFWCNPISGHATLYWYQQILGQGPKLLIQFQNNGVVDDSQLPKDRFSAERLKGVDSTLKIQPAKLEDSAVYLCASSLAGSSNEQFFGPGTRLTVL.

V and J are TRBV5-6 and TRBJ2-7, with 9 bases matching TRBD2. The junction had 7 bases not matched to a gene; V was cut back by 4 bases and J by 2 bases. This CDR3 spans 15 amino acids. The germline gives CDR1 SGHDT, CDR2 YYEEEE. The CDR3 DNA follows: TGTGCCAGCAGCGGGGGACTAGCTGACGCCTACGAGCAGTACTTC. It translates to CASSGGLADAYEQYF.

This clonotype was recorded a few times. The rearrangement links TRBV19 to TRBJ2-4, with D perhaps assigned TRBD1 or TRBD2 (5 bases each). Germline CDR1 is LNHDA and CDR2 is SQIVND (reference sequence). This CDR3 contains 19 residues. V dropped 1 base and J dropped 1 base, with 20 bases sitting between them. The CDR3 DNA reads TGTGCCAGTAGTATAGGCCACCGGGACCCTTTAGCGGCCAAAAACATTCAGTACTTC. Protein product: CASSIGHRDPLAAKNIQYF.

This rearrangement joins TRBV15 to TRBJ2-3; D uncertain. The CDR3 spans 13 residues. Germline V lookup: CDR1 LNHNV, CDR2 YYDKDF (reference sequence). Deletions cut 1 base from V and 6 bases from J, with 8 bases between. CDR3 sequence reads: CATSRGLTDTQYF. CDR3 sequence (DNA): TGTGCCACCAGCAGAGGGCTGACGGATACGCAGTATTTT.

This clonotype was counted many times. This rearrangement joins TRBV28 to TRBJ2-1; D may be TRBD2 (6 bases). Per germline, CDR1 MDHEN and CDR2 SYDVKM. This CDR3 spans 16 amino acids. V lost 6 bases to trimming and J lost 3 bases, with 18 bases between them. The CDR3 loop is CASRQKNSGFYNEQFF. In DNA, the CDR3 is TGTGCCAGCAGACAAAAAAATAGCGGATTCTACAATGAGCAGTTCTTC.

The sample holds a few counts of this clonotype. V gene TRBV20-1 combines with J gene TRBJ2-1; maybe TRBD1 (6 bases). Germline V lookup: CDR1 DFQATT, CDR2 SNEGSKA (reference sequence). The CDR3 has 12 residues. V was trimmed by 3 bases and J by 7 bases, leaving 10 bases between them. Here the CDR3 reads CSASRQGNEQFF. For the CDR3, the DNA is TGCAGTGCTAGTCGCCAGGGGAATGAGCAGTTCTTC.

This clonotype was seen at least ten times. V and J are TRBV20-1 and TRBJ2-1; 7 bases are shared with TRBD2. The V gene end was trimmed by 6 bases and the J gene end by 8 bases; junction bases not matched to a gene: 13. The CDR3 has 14 residues. Germline V CDR1 and CDR2: DFQATT, SNEGSKA (reference sequence). The CDR3 DNA reads TGCAGTGCCGTCTTCGCGGGAGTAAAGGATGAGCAGTTCTTC. Protein sequence: CSAVFAGVKDEQFF.